This TCR beta chain was profiled in a study of T cell repertoires in cytomegalovirus infection. Overall study findings and caveats: Predominance within the ex vivo response was attributable to HLA-C-restricted CMV-specific TCR beta clonotypes.

The J segment lost 5 bases and the V segment lost 0 bases, leaving 4 bases of the junction unmatched. There are 15 residues in the CDR3. The V gene's germline CDR1 is SGDLS and CDR2 YYNGEE. TCRdb passed the reads through MiXCR, listing each CDR3 protein once. Counted here are 400,000 to 550,000 distinct CDR3 sequences, 11% occurring once; the ten biggest clones make up around 9.6%. The table lists this clonotype with many counts. No antigen is known for it. This chain joins TRBV9 and TRBJ2-3; 9 bases are a match to TRBD2. This TCR was recovered from a human donor in good health (CMV status not recorded). Some clones in this sample may be carry-over from other donors' samples. Sample: PBMCs. This chain's CDR3 is CASSVGGRAEDTQYF. As DNA, the CDR3 is TGTGCCAGCAGCGTAGGCGGGAGGGCCGAAGATACGCAGTATTTT.